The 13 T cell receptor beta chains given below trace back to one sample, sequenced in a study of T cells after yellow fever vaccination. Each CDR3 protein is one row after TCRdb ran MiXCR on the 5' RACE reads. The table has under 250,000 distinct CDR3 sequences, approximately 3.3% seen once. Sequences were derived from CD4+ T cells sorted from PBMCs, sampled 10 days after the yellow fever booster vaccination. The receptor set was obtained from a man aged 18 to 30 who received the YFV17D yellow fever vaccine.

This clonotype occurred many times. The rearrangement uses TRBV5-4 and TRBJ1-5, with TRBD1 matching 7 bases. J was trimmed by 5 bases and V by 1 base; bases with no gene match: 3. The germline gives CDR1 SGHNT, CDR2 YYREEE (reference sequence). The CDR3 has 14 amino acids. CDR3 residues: CASSLQGGDQPQHF. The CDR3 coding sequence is TGTGCCAGCAGCTTGCAGGGGGGGGATCAGCCCCAGCATTTT.

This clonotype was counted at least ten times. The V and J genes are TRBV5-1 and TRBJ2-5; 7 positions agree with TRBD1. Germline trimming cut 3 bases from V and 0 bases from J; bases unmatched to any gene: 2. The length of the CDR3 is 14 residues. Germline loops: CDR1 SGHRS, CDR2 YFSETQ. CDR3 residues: CASSYGTDQETQYF. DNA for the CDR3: TGCGCCAGCAGCTATGGGACAGACCAAGAGACCCAGTACTTC. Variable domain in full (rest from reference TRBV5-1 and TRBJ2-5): KAGVTQTPRYLIKTRGQQVTLSCSPISGHRSVSWYQQTPGQGLQFLFEYFSETQRNKGNFPGRFSGRQFSNSRSEMNVSTLELGDSALYLCASSYGTDQETQYFGPGTRLLVL.

The CDR3 spells CASRPVYRGNTEAFF. In DNA, the CDR3 is TGCGCCAGCAGACCAGTCTACAGGGGGAACACTGAAGCTTTCTTT. The rearrangement links TRBV5-1 to TRBJ1-1; 7 bases agree with TRBD1. This CDR3 is 15 amino acids long. Looked up from germline, CDR1 is SGHRS and CDR2 is YFSETQ. Trimming took 5 bases from V and 1 from J; bases not matched to a gene: 8.

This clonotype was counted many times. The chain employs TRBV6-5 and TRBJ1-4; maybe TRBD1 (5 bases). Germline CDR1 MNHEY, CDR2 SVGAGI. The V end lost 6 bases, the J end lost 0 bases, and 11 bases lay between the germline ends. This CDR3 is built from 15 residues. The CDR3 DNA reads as TGTGCCAGCAGCAAGATGACAGCAACTAATGAAAAACTGTTTTTT. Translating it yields CASSKMTATNEKLFF.

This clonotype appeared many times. The CDR3 DNA reads TGTGCCAGCAGCTTAGGTCAGGGTGGCGAGATGCCCCAGCATTTT. This codes for CASSLGQGGEMPQHF. The chain joins TRBV7-9 to TRBJ1-5; tentative D call: TRBD1 (5 bases). The CDR3 contains 15 residues. Trimming shortened V by 1 base and J by 9 bases, and 16 bases separated the two germline ends. Germline CDR1 and CDR2: SEHNR and FQNEAQ (reference sequence).

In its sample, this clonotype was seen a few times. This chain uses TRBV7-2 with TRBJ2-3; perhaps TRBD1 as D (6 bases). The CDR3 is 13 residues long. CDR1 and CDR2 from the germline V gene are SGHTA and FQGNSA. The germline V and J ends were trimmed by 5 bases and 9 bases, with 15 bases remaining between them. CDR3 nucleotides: TGTGCCAGCAGCAAAATACAGGGAGCGACGCAGTATTTT. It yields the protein CASSKIQGATQYF.

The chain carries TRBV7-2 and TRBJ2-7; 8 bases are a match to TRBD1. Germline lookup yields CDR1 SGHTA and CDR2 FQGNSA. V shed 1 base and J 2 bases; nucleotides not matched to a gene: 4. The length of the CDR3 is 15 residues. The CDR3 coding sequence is TGTGCCAGCAGCTTAGTGACAGGGGTTGCCTACGAGCAGTACTTC. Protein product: CASSLVTGVAYEQYF.

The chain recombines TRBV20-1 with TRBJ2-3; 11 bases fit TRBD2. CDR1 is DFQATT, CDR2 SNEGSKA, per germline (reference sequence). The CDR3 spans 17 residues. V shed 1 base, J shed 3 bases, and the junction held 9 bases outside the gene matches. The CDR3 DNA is TGCAGTGCTAGAGTGGGTAGCGGGGGGGACGGGACAGATACGCAGTATTTT. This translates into CSARVGSGGDGTDTQYF.

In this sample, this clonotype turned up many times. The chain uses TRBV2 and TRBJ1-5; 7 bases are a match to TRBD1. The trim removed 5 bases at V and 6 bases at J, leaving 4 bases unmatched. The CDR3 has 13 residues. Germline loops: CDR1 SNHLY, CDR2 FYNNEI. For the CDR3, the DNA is TGTGCCAGCAGTACAGGGGCGGTTCAGCCCCAGCATTTT. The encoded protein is CASSTGAVQPQHF. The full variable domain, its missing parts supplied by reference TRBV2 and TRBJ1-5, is EPEVTQTPSHQVTQMGQEVILRCVPISNHLYFYWYRQILGQKVEFLVSFYNNEISEKSEIFDDQFSVERPDGSNFTLKIRSTKLEDSAMYFCASSTGAVQPQHFGDGTRLSIL.

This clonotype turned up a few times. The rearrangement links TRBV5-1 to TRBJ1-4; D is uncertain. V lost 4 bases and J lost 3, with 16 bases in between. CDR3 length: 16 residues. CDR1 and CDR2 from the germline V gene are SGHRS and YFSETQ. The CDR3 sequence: CASSVTVLAPNEKLFF. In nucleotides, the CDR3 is TGCGCCAGCAGCGTTACAGTGCTCGCACCTAATGAAAAACTGTTTTTT.

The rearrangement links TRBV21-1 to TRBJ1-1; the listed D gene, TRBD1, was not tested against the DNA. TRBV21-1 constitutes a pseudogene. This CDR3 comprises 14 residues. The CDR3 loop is CASSKVEGDTEAFF. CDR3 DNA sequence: TGTGCCAGCAGCAAGGTCGAAGGGGACACTGAAGCTTTCTTT.

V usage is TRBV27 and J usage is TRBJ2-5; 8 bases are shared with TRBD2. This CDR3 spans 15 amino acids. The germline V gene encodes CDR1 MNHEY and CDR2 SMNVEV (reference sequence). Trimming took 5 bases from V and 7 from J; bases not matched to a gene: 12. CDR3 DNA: TGTGCCAGCAGTCCTCGGGGGGGCGGGGGCCGGACCCAGTACTTC. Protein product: CASSPRGGGGRTQYF.

CDR3 amino acids: CASSQGAFNQPQHF. The CDR3 DNA reads TGTGCCAGCAGCCAGGGGGCCTTCAATCAGCCCCAGCATTTT. The chain couples TRBV6-2 or TRBV6-3 to TRBJ1-5; 8 bases fit TRBD1. Germline-derived CDR1 and CDR2 are MNHEY and SVGEGT. Trimming cost V 6 bases and J 3 bases; bases outside gene matches: 4. This CDR3 is 14 amino acids long.